The rows below give T cell receptor beta chains drawn from one sample of a study of Ad26.COV2.S vaccination and SARS-CoV-2 variants. Measured with immunoSEQ multiplex PCR; TCRdb has only the in-frame clones, and not every one. The data show roughly 380,000 clones, with roughly 90% seen just once and approximately 4% held by the top ten. The sequences come from peripheral blood, collected in a trial of Ad26.COV2.S vaccine versus placebo. The source of these receptors is a person aged 18-60 years who received the Ad26.COV2.S COVID-19 vaccine or a placebo. The CDR3 runs from the conserved cysteine through the conserved F or W. The D gene is left open where the match is weak. Rows may omit the clone size; those that give it use once, few, many or a size class.

NA	TRBV5-6	15	NA	TRBJ1-5	CASSSGTPSNQPQHF
NA	TRBV19	14	NA	TRBJ1-4	CASSILATNEKLFF
NA	TRBV6-5	13	NA	TRBJ1-2	CASSYQSSYGYTF
NA	TRBV5-4	16	NA	TRBJ1-2	CASSFLPLGASYGYTF
TRBD2	TRBV4-3	15	NA	TRBJ2-7	CASSQGLAGTYEQYF
NA	TRBV27	13	NA	TRBJ2-2	CASSFVAAGELFF
NA	TRBV11-2	14	NA	TRBJ1-1	CASTERLGDTEAFF
NA	TRBV7-8	15	NA	TRBJ2-1	CASSSLGGAENEQFF
NA	TRBV7-2	11	NA	TRBJ2-3	CASTQRDTQYF
TRBD1	TRBV2	15	NA	TRBJ1-6	CASSDPQGADSPLHF
NA	TRBV7-2	16	NA	TRBJ2-6	CASSSPRASGANVLTF
NA	TRBV29-1	13	NA	TRBJ2-7	CSVGQASSYEQYF
NA	TRBV28	15	NA	TRBJ1-3	CASSLPRGSGNTIYF
NA	TRBV3-1/TRBV3-2	14	few	TRBJ1-5	CASRDGPAHQPQHF
NA	TRBV7-9	12	once	TRBJ2-1	CASSFWTDEQFF
NA	TRBV27	14	NA	TRBJ2-5	CASSLAPRKETQYF
TRBD1	TRBV11-3	15	NA	TRBJ2-2	CASSSGTGRTGELFF
TRBD2	TRBV28	16	NA	TRBJ2-5	CASRRTSGGDQETQYF